These T cell receptor beta chains were read from a single sample in a study of Ad26.COV2.S vaccination and SARS-CoV-2 variants. Generated by immunoSEQ multiplex PCR, the TCRdb table keeps only in-frame clones and is missing some. The sample yields about 470,000 clones, around 90% seen once. Source: peripheral blood, taken in a trial of Ad26.COV2.S vaccine versus placebo. The source of these receptors is a person aged 18-60 years who received the Ad26.COV2.S COVID-19 vaccine or a placebo. The CDR3 runs from the conserved cysteine through the conserved F or W. The order of the fields is V gene, J gene, CDR3 protein.

V gene: TRBV2; J gene: TRBJ2-1; CDR3 protein: CASRGRPYNEQFF
V gene: TRBV14; J gene: TRBJ2-2; CDR3 protein: CASSVGQTNTGELFF
V gene: TRBV19; J gene: TRBJ2-1; CDR3 protein: CASSALLLAGDDNEQFF
V gene: TRBV6-5; J gene: TRBJ2-3; CDR3 protein: CASSRGIFRTDTQYF
V gene: TRBV7-8; J gene: TRBJ2-5; CDR3 protein: CASSRDRASRETQYF
V gene: TRBV4-3; J gene: TRBJ1-1; CDR3 protein: CASSQGSRNTEAFF
V gene: TRBV18; J gene: TRBJ2-7; CDR3 protein: CASSLADSTYEQYF
V gene: TRBV4-1; J gene: TRBJ2-2; CDR3 protein: CASSQVPGPIGTGELFF
V gene: TRBV19; J gene: TRBJ1-4; CDR3 protein: CASIAGTTEGKLFF
V gene: TRBV11-1; J gene: TRBJ2-2; CDR3 protein: CASSLQAGFTGELFF
V gene: TRBV4-2; J gene: TRBJ2-7; CDR3 protein: CASSQETGTGSYEQYF
V gene: TRBV7-3; J gene: TRBJ2-1; CDR3 protein: CASSSGQGGNEQFF
V gene: TRBV6-1; J gene: TRBJ2-6; CDR3 protein: CASSEFGAGANVLTF
V gene: TRBV6-6; J gene: TRBJ2-7; CDR3 protein: CASSLGQGVDEQYF
V gene: TRBV5-1; J gene: TRBJ2-1; CDR3 protein: CASMLAGGPYNEQFF
V gene: TRBV19; J gene: TRBJ2-2; CDR3 protein: CASPAVNTGELFF